This T cell receptor (beta chain) was profiled in a study of OX40 agonist ivuxolimab in advanced cancers. Across the whole study: Averaging roughly 60 years in age, with a range of roughly 20 to 90, the cohort was 82.7% male. People who had prior anti-PD-1, anti-PD-L1 or anti-CTLA-4 therapy could take part, and about 40% had some. Overall study results and limits: Both blood CD4+ and CD8+ T cells showed clonal growth by week 6 at 0.1 to 3.0 mg/kg. In general, CD8+ T cells held more expanded clones than CD4+ did, on average.

Profiling relied on immunoSEQ multiplex PCR, and the TCRdb table lists in-frame clones only, not all of them. The sample has roughly 58,000 clones; around nine tenths are singletons. This clone was counted between two and nine times. Its antigen remains unidentified. The germline CDR1 and CDR2 sequences are LNHNV and YYDKDF (reference sequence). V gave up 0 bases and J gave up 9 bases, with 11 bases separating them. CDR3 length: 14 residues. The sequenced sample was CD4+ or CD8+ T cells sorted from blood, obtained in a trial of the OX40 agonist ivuxolimab. This TCR came from an adult with an advanced solid tumor such as melanoma, head and neck, liver or kidney cancer. This sequence joins TRBV15 and TRBJ2-2; D not certain. Written as DNA, the CDR3 is TGTGCCACCAGCAGAGATCGCGATTTGAGGGAGCTGTTTTTT. Its protein product is CATSRDRDLRELFF.